The present T cell receptor (beta chain) was sequenced within a study of siplizumab effects on memory and regulatory T cells. Whole-study findings and limits: Naive T cells were seemingly more diverse than memory cells, and major contributions to the alloresponse seemed to be made by them. No assignable naive or memory phenotype existed for roughly 80-97% of proliferating CD4+ or CD8+ clones.

In the case of this clone: Its cognate antigen is unknown.

With 0 bases removed from V and 4 bases from J, the gap between germline ends came to 24 bases. This CDR3 is 19 amino acids long. CDR1 is LNHDA, CDR2 SQIVND, per germline (reference sequence). TCRdb's copy holds only in-frame clones and misses some; the assay was immunoSEQ multiplex PCR. Of roughly 100,000 clones detected, roughly 93% appear once; the ten largest clones hold over 5%. The sequence derives from a human donor in good health. Sequenced material: CD8+ T cells sorted from blood. The chain joins TRBV19 to TRBJ2-5, with D unresolved. Here the CDR3 DNA reads TGTGCCAGTAGTATAGATCTGAGGTTGGGTCTAGACTCGGGAGAGACCCAGTACTTC. This encodes CASSIDLRLGLDSGETQYF.